The TCR beta chain described here comes from a study of blood T cell repertoires in COVID-19 (dated by TCRdb to the early 2020s). For the wider study: Collaborator samples came from the United States, Italy and Spain and covered acute and convalescent phases of COVID-19. The samples were drawn from two sources: the first 160 participants of the ongoing ImmuneRACE study, and over 1,000 subjects contributed by 6 global collaborators. The dataset comprised deeply sampled blood TCRbeta repertoires from subjects exposed to, actively infected with, or recovered from COVID-19. HLA class I and class II types, where available, came from metadata supplied by the sample provider rather than from assay-based typing. The sample metadata nearly always contained a de-identified subject ID, COVID-19 status, age in years and sex. The repertoires were made available in a free public database intended to serve as a resource for research on the immune response to SARS-CoV-2. The material from the prospective study consisted of cDNA or gDNA derived from T cells, B-cell-depleted T cells, or PBMCs.

Notes on this clone: Its antigen is still unknown. Base qualities are missing; no much larger clone stands one base away.

At one collaborating source in Seattle, patients were enrolled during active infection and were followed longitudinally through the course of disease. Collaborating institutions collected whole blood in K2EDTA tubes following their own protocols. Collaborator samples were shipped for TCRbeta analysis as frozen whole blood, isolated PBMCs, or DNA extracted from either sample type. The germline V gene yields SGHTA for CDR1 and FQGNSA for CDR2. The CDR3 numbers 15 residues from cysteine through phenylalanine. The CDR3 DNA has 45 bases and is translated from base 1. Trimming removed 1 base from V and 8 bases from J, leaving 12 bases between the germline ends. Broader findings and caveats from the paper: The quantity of clinical and demographic metadata differed by source and by participant and was supplied without curation.

TCRbeta CDR3 regions were amplified from genomic DNA by means of the immunoSEQ Assay, a bias-controlled multiplex PCR. The study's own analysis went as follows. The number of nucleated cells in each sample was estimated from the amplification of reference gene primers within the assay. Sequence reads were collapsed and filtered to measure the absolute abundance of every unique TCRbeta CDR3 rearrangement. For each sample, productive Simpson clonality was calculated as the square root of Simpson's diversity index across productive rearrangements. TCRdb took over this immuneACCESS table, retaining in-frame rearrangements with V and J assigned. Such tables are incomplete; in checked studies, under half of the missing clones stem from an unresolved V gene, and the remainder is unexplained. Clonal size and the V and J genes are those of that table, whereas D and trimming came from the DNA. This sample holds more than 150,000 clones; 81% were observed only once. The ten largest make up approximately 12% of the sample.

The V gene is TRBV7-2 and the J gene is TRBJ1-6; the D gene cannot be resolved reliably. The clonotype originates from a woman older than 75 with COVID-19, enrolled during active disease. The sequenced sample was peripheral blood. The DNA sequence reads TGTGCCAGCAGCTTAGTCGGGGTTAGGGATTCACCCCTCCACTTT. This yields the protein CASSLVGVRDSPLHF. Joined to the reference TRBV7-2 and TRBJ1-6 proteins, this CDR3 gives the full variable domain: GAGVSQSPSNKVTEKGKDVELRCDPISGHTALYWYRQSLGQGLEFLIYFQGNSAPDKSGLPSDRFSAERTGGSVSTLTIQRTQQEDSAVYLCASSLVGVRDSPLHFGNGTRLTVT.